This T cell receptor (beta chain) was found in a study of blood T cells in healthy people across ages. Together with a sample-barcoded 5' primer, a J-beta primer mix was included in a second PCR lasting about 7 to 11 cycles. The template-switch adaptor was a 5' adaptor with 12 random nucleotides. It tagged each cDNA molecule. TCRdb independently ran MiXCR on the 5' RACE reads; one entry per CDR3 protein. Counted here are about 580,000 distinct CDR3 sequences, around half occurring once; the ten biggest clones make up 20% to 25%. The sample taken for sequencing was blood. This receptor was identified in a man of 80 years or more in good health.

The CDR3 spells CASSLGLAGVAGSEQFF. The CDR3 DNA sequence: TGTGCCAGCAGTTTGGGACTAGCGGGAGTAGCAGGGAGTGAGCAGTTCTTC. The chain links TRBV28 to TRBJ2-1; 14 nucleotides align to TRBD2. Germline CDR1 and CDR2: MDHEN and SYDVKM. The CDR3 covers 17 residues. Trimming took 3 bases from V and 9 from J; bases not matched to a gene: 10.